What follows describes a single TCR beta chain. The deep-level immunoSEQ assay was used. Produced via immunoSEQ multiplex PCR; TCRdb's table is partial and in-frame only. Of about 2,100,000 clones listed, more than 85% are singletons. Germline V gene lookup returns CDR1 GTSNPN and CDR2 SVGIG (reference sequence). V was clipped by 5 bases and J by 5 bases, with 7 bases between them. The CDR3 has 10 residues. Terminally differentiated effector memory CD45RA+ cells were excluded from the naive CD8 cells, which were CD45RO-negative and positively selected for CCR7. The data were taken from a study of shared clonotypes between healthy human individuals.

The chain employs TRBV30 and TRBJ2-7; no clear D gene. Sequencing used naive CD8+ T cells from PBMCs. This clonotype was sampled from a man younger than 35 in good health. Some clones in this sample may be carry-over from other donors' samples. The CDR3 sequence: CAWGPNEQYF. The CDR3, as DNA: TGTGCCTGGGGGCCTAACGAGCAGTACTTC.